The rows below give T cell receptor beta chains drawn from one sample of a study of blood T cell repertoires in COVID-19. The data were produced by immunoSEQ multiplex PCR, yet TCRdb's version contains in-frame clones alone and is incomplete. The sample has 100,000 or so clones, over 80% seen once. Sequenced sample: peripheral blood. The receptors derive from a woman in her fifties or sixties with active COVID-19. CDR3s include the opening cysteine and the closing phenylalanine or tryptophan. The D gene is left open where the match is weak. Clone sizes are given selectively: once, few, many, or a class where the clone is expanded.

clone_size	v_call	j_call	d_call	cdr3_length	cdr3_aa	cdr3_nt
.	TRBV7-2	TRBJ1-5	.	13	CASSFTGIQPQHF	TGTGCCAGCAGCTTTACAGGGATCCAGCCCCAGCATTTT
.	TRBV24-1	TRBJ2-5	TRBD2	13	CATDLGEGETQYF	TGTGCCACAGATCTGGGGGAGGGAGAGACCCAGTACTTC
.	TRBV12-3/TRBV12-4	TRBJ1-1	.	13	CASSTQVFYWAFF	TGTGCCAGCAGTACTCAGGTTTTCTATTGGGCTTTCTTT
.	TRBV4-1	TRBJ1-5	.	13	CASSRDEDQPQHF	TGCGCCAGCAGCCGAGACGAGGATCAGCCCCAGCATTTT
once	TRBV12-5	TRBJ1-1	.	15	CASGLEGGVNTEAFF	TGTGCTAGTGGTTTGGAGGGGGGGGTGAACACTGAAGCTTTCTTT
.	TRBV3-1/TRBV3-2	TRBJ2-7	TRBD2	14	CASRSSGSRLEQYF	TGTGCCAGCAGATCTAGCGGGTCAAGGCTCGAGCAGTACTTC
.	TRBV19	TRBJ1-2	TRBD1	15	CASSTPGTGGRGYTF	TGTGCCAGTAGTACCCCCGGGACAGGGGGGAGAGGCTACACCTTC
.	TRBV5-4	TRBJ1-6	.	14	CASNLGQNNSPLHF	TGTGCCAGCAACTTGGGGCAGAATAATTCACCCCTCCACTTT
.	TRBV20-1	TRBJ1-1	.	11	CSAIERVTAFF	TGCAGTGCCATAGAGAGGGTCACAGCTTTCTTT
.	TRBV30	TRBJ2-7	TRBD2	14	CAWSRSGSVYEQYF	TGTGCCTGGTCTCGAAGCGGGAGTGTCTACGAGCAGTACTTC
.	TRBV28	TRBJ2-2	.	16	CASSLFMGANTGELFF	TGTGCCAGCAGTTTATTTATGGGCGCGAACACCGGGGAGCTGTTTTTT
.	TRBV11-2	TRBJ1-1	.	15	CASSLVYGMNTEAFF	TGTGCCAGCAGCTTAGTTTACGGGATGAACACTGAAGCTTTCTTT
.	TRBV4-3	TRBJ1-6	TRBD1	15	CASSHSDRNNSPLHF	TGCGCCAGCAGCCACTCGGACAGGAATAATTCACCCCTCCACTTT
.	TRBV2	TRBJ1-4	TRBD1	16	CATGETGFPTNEKLFF	TGTGCCACAGGGGAGACAGGGTTCCCAACTAATGAAAAACTGTTTTTT
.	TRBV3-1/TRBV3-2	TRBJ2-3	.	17	CASSRWDSRSSTDTQYF	TGTGCCAGCAGCCGTTGGGACTCCAGGAGTAGCACAGATACGCAGTATTTT
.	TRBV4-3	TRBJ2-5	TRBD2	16	CASSSWTSGDQETQYF	TGCGCCAGCAGCTCCTGGACTAGCGGGGACCAAGAGACCCAGTACTTC
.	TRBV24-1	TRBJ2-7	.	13	CATSDSYRVEQYF	TGTGCCACCAGTGACTCGTACAGGGTTGAGCAGTACTTC
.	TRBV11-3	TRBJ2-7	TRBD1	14	CASSSDRGIYEQYF	TGTGCCAGCAGCTCCGACAGGGGAATTTACGAGCAGTACTTC
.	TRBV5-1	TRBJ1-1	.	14	CASSSGQLNTEAFF	TGCGCCAGCAGCTCCGGACAGCTTAACACTGAAGCTTTCTTT
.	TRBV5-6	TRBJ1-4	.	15	CASSSNPTTNEKLFF	TGTGCCAGCAGCTCAAATCCTACAACTAATGAAAAACTGTTTTTT
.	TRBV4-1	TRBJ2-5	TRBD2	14	CASSPRLAAETQYF	TGCGCCAGCAGCCCACGACTAGCTGCTGAGACCCAGTACTTC
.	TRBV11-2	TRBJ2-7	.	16	CASSLGSAEASYEQYF	TGTGCCAGCAGCTTAGGTTCCGCGGAGGCCTCCTACGAGCAGTACTTC
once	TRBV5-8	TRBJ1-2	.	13	CASSSQGEAGYTF	TGTGCCAGCAGCTCACAAGGGGAGGCTGGCTACACCTTC
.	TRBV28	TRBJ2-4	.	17	CASSFPRGGLSKNIQYF	TGTGCCAGCAGTTTTCCCCGGGGAGGTCTTAGCAAAAACATTCAGTACTTC
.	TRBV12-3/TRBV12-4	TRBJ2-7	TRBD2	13	CASSGLAGGEQYF	TGTGCCAGCAGTGGACTAGCGGGAGGGGAGCAGTACTTC
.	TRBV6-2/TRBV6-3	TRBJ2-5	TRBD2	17	CASSYSLSGRGQETQYF	TGTGCCAGCAGTTACTCGCTTAGCGGGAGAGGACAAGAGACCCAGTACTTC
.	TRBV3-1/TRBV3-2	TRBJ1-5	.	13	CASSPQGNQPQHF	TGTGCCAGCAGCCCTCAGGGGAACCAGCCCCAGCATTTT
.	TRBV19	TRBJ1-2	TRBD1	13	CASSVGTGYGYTF	TGTGCCAGTAGTGTCGGGACAGGCTATGGCTACACCTTC
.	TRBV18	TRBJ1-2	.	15	CASSPIRAGDYGYTF	TGTGCCAGCTCACCCATCCGTGCAGGGGACTATGGCTACACCTTC
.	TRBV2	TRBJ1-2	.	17	CARRGGSLGPANYGYTF	TGTGCCAGGAGGGGGGGCAGCCTAGGGCCAGCTAACTATGGCTACACCTTC
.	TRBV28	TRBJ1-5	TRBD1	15	CASSTGGYSNQPQHF	TGTGCCAGCAGTACAGGGGGCTATAGCAATCAGCCCCAGCATTTT
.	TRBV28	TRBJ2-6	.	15	CASSPWGAGANVLTF	TGTGCCAGCAGCCCGTGGGGGGCTGGGGCCAACGTCCTGACTTTC
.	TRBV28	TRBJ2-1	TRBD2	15	CASSGRTSGGYEQFF	TGTGCCAGCAGTGGAAGGACTAGCGGGGGCTATGAGCAGTTCTTC
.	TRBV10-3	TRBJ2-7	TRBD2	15	CAISDLGEGTYEQYF	TGTGCCATCAGTGATCTGGGGGAGGGCACGTACGAGCAGTACTTC
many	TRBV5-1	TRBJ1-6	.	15	CASSSQGLENSPLHF	TGCGCCAGCAGCTCACAGGGCCTAGAAAATTCACCCCTCCACTTT
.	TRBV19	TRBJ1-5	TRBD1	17	CASSASGTGGGLQPQHF	TGTGCCAGTAGTGCTTCCGGGACAGGGGGCGGATTGCAGCCCCAGCATTTT
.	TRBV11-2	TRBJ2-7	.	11	CASSPSYEQYF	TGTGCCAGCAGCCCGTCCTACGAGCAGTACTTC
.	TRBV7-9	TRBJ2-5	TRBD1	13	CASSVGTGGTQYF	TGTGCCAGCAGCGTAGGGACAGGCGGGACCCAGTACTTC
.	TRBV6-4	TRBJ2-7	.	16	CASSSQTGTLNYEQYF	TGTGCCAGCAGTTCCCAGACCGGGACTCTTAACTACGAGCAGTACTTC
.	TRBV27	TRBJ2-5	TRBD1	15	CASRPQQGGAETQYF	TGTGCCAGCAGACCTCAACAGGGGGGAGCAGAGACCCAGTACTTC
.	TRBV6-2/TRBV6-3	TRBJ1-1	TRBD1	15	CASRLTGSGDAEAFF	TGTGCCAGCCGCCTGACAGGGTCTGGCGATGCTGAAGCTTTCTTT
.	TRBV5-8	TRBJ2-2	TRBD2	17	CASSSDFGGAAAGELFF	TGTGCCAGCAGCTCAGACTTCGGGGGGGCCGCAGCCGGGGAGCTGTTTTTT
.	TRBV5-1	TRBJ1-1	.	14	CASSLGGLNTEAFF	TGCGCCAGCAGCTTGGGGGGCTTAAATACTGAAGCTTTCTTT
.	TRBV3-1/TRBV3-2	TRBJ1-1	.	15	CASSQGRVMNTEAFF	TGTGCCAGCAGCCAAGGCAGGGTAATGAACACTGAAGCTTTCTTT
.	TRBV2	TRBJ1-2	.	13	CASKIDIISVYTF	TGTGCCAGCAAGATAGATATCATATCGGTTTACACCTTC